This TCR beta chain was observed in a study of post-analysis software for immune sequencing data. Study summary: Recorded disease courses covered relapsing-remitting, secondary progressive and progressive-relapsing multiple sclerosis. Some patients had no subtype annotation. Study-level points and caveats: For normalized Chao1 diversity, multiple sclerosis patients scored significantly lower than controls did. Controls had lower frequencies than patients of 4 or 5 TRBV segments, which included TRBV5-6, TRBV5-1 and TRBV20-1.

As for this clonotype: Its antigen remains unknown.

Germline V gene sequence: CDR1 SGDLS, CDR2 YYNGEE. The V and J ends lost 3 bases and 2 bases, in that order; junction bases with no gene match: 3. The CDR3 runs to 15 residues. TCR beta cDNA libraries included unique molecular identifiers. From the PCR reads, TCRdb called clonotypes with MiXCR, one entry per CDR3 protein. The repertoire holds hundreds of thousands of distinct CDR3 sequences, with about 60% as singletons. Sequenced sample: blood. This sequence originates from a girl aged 2-10 years with multiple sclerosis. The J gene is TRBJ2-1, the V gene TRBV9; 9 bases align to TRBD2. CDR3 in DNA: TGTGCCAGCAGCGCTAGCGGGGTCCCCTACAATGAGCAGTTCTTC. This gives the protein CASSASGVPYNEQFF.